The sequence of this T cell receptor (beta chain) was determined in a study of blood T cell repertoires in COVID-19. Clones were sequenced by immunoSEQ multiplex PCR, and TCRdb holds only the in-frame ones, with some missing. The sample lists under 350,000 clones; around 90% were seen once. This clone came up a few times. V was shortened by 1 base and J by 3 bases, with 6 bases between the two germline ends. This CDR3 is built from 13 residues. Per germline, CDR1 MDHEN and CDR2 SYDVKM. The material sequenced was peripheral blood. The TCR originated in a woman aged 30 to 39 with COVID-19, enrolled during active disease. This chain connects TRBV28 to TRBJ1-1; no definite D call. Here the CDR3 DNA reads TGTGCCAGCAGTTTATTCACTTACACTGAAGCTTTCTTT. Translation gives CASSLFTYTEAFF.